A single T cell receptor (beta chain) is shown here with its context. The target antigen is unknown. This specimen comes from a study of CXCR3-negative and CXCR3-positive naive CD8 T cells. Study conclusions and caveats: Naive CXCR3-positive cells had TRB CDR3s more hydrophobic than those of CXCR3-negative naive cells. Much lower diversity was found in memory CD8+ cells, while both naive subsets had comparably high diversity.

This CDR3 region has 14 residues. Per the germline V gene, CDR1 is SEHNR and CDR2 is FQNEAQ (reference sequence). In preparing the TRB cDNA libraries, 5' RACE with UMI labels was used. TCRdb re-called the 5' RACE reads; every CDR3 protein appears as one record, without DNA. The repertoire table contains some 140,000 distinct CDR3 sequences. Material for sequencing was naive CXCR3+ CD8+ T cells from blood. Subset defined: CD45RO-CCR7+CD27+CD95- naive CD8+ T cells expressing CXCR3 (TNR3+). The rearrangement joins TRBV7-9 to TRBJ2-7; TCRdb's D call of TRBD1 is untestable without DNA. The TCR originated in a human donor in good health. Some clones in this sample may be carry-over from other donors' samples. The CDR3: CASSRQGSSYEQYF.